Below, 19 T cell receptor beta chains from the same sample are listed, as sequenced in a study of T cell changes during pregnancy in multiple sclerosis. The assay was immunoSEQ multiplex PCR, and TCRdb's table has in-frame clones only and misses some. Of under 50,000 clones in the sample, around 90% were seen once. The material was CD4+ T cells from peripheral blood mononuclear cells, obtained before pregnancy. These receptor sequences come from a female donor with multiple sclerosis, enrolled in a pregnancy study.

The V gene is TRBV6-1, the J gene TRBJ1-2; no clear D gene. The CDR3 has 13 residues. The V end was cut by 2 bases, the J end by 8 bases, with 12 bases between. Germline V CDR1 and CDR2: MNHNS, SASEGT. CDR3 residues: CASSETAIGGYTF. In nucleotides, the CDR3 is TGTGCCAGCAGTGAAACGGCGATCGGGGGCTACACCTTC.

The chain uses TRBV5-1 and TRBJ1-2; D ambiguous. Trimming took 2 bases from V and 5 from J, leaving 13 bases between them. The CDR3 is 14 residues long. Germline loops: CDR1 SGHRS, CDR2 YFSETQ. The CDR3 DNA follows: TGCGCCAGCAGCTTACTCGGCGTCGGGTATGGCTACACCTTC. This codes for CASSLLGVGYGYTF.

This sequence joins TRBV5-4 and TRBJ2-5, with TRBD2 matching over 11 bases. The V and J ends lost 4 bases and 4 bases, in that order; junction bases with no gene match: 9. The V gene's germline CDR1 is SGHNT and CDR2 YYREEE (reference sequence). The CDR3 length is 16 residues. This chain's CDR3 is CASSGTSGGVGETQYF. CDR3 DNA: TGTGCCAGCAGCGGAACTAGCGGGGGTGTAGGAGAGACCCAGTACTTC.

This rearrangement joins TRBV5-1 to TRBJ2-1, with D uncertain. The V end lost 1 base, the J end lost 4 bases, and 6 bases lay between the germline ends. This CDR3 has 13 residues. Germline assignment: CDR1 SGHRS and CDR2 YFSETQ. The CDR3 region is CASSLNSYNEQFF. The CDR3 bases are TGCGCCAGCAGCTTGAACTCATACAATGAGCAGTTCTTC.

The rearrangement uses TRBV4-1 and TRBJ2-2; maybe TRBD2 (6 bases). CDR1 MGHRA and CDR2 YSYEKL come from the germline V gene. The CDR3 totals 17 residues. Trimming stripped 2 bases from V and 1 base from J, with 14 bases between. The CDR3 here is CASSQPSLGGNTGELFF. CDR3 DNA: TGCGCCAGCAGCCAACCGAGCCTGGGGGGGAACACCGGGGAGCTGTTTTTT.

The genes are TRBV27 and TRBJ2-7, with a possible D match to TRBD1 (5 bases). CDR3 length equals 13 residues. The germline gives CDR1 MNHEY, CDR2 SMNVEV (reference sequence). V shed 6 bases and J shed 6 bases, with 15 bases lying between them. The CDR3 region is CASSHNLRGEQYF. In nucleotides, the CDR3 is TGTGCCAGCAGCCATAACCTTAGGGGCGAGCAGTACTTC.

V is TRBV4-1 and J is TRBJ2-6, with 8 positions matching TRBD1. The CDR3 loop spans 17 amino acids. The germline V gene encodes CDR1 MGHRA and CDR2 YSYEKL. With 1 base clipped from V and 4 bases from J, the junction kept 6 bases outside the gene matches. CDR3 in amino acids: CASSQGRGPSGANVLTF. CDR3 sequence (DNA): TGCGCCAGCAGCCAAGGCAGGGGGCCGAGCGGGGCCAACGTCCTGACTTTC.

The chain links TRBV5-1 to TRBJ2-1; D is uncertain. Germline V gene data show CDR1 as SGHRS and CDR2 as YFSETQ. This CDR3 is 15 amino acids long. V was shortened by 4 bases and J by 0 bases, with 11 bases between the two germline ends. CDR3 protein: CASSPELSSYNEQFF. DNA of the CDR3: TGCGCCAGCAGCCCCGAATTGAGCTCCTACAATGAGCAGTTCTTC.

The J gene is TRBJ2-1, the V gene TRBV19; perhaps TRBD2 as D (6 bases). The CDR3 runs 16 residues. With 7 bases removed from V and 4 bases from J, the gap between germline ends came to 20 bases. Germline values: CDR1 LNHDA, CDR2 SQIVND (reference sequence). The CDR3 loop reads CASTLGRGALYNEQFF. The CDR3 DNA reads TGTGCCAGTACCCTAGGGCGGGGCGCTTTGTACAATGAGCAGTTCTTC.

This clone was recorded only once. V and J are TRBV5-1 and TRBJ2-1, with D tentatively TRBD2 (6 bases). Trimming pared 0 bases from V and 13 bases from J, leaving 20 bases between. CDR1 and CDR2 from the germline V gene are SGHRS and YFSETQ. The CDR3 length is 15 residues. The CDR3 here is CASSLVSRGVQQQFF. The CDR3 nucleotides read TGCGCCAGCAGCTTGGTGTCGCGGGGCGTCCAACAACAGTTCTTC.

The genes are TRBV27 and TRBJ2-7; 8 bases align to TRBD2. Unmatched junction bases numbered 12, after V lost 6 bases and J lost 5 bases. The germline V gene encodes CDR1 MNHEY and CDR2 SMNVEV (reference sequence). This CDR3 has 15 residues. The CDR3 is CASSILPGLVNEQYF. CDR3 nucleotide sequence: TGTGCCAGCAGCATTCTCCCGGGACTAGTAAACGAGCAGTACTTC.

The gene calls are TRBV19 and TRBJ1-2; 12 bases fit TRBD1. V lost 7 bases and J lost 1; bases outside the gene matches: 7. The CDR3 covers 16 residues. Germline CDR1 reads LNHDA; CDR2 reads SQIVND (reference sequence). CDR3 protein: CASTPGTGGYNYGYTF. Written as DNA, the CDR3 is TGTGCCAGTACCCCAGGGACAGGGGGCTATAACTATGGCTACACCTTC.

J is TRBJ1-1 and V is TRBV2, with 10 positions matching TRBD1. With 5 bases clipped from V and 2 bases from J, the junction kept 14 bases outside the gene matches. Germline V lookup: CDR1 SNHLY, CDR2 FYNNEI. The CDR3 sequence is 18 residues long. In nucleotides, the CDR3 is TGTGCCAGCAGTAAACGACGGACAGGGGGATCATTAAACACTGAAGCTTTCTTT. Translated: CASSKRRTGGSLNTEAFF.

The chain combines TRBV4-1 with TRBJ1-1; TRBD1 matches 7 bases. V was pared by 4 bases and J by 4 bases, with 6 bases of the junction left unmatched. The V gene's germline CDR1 is MGHRA and CDR2 YSYEKL. This CDR3 comprises 14 residues. This CDR3 reads CASSPRQGGTEAFF. The DNA for the CDR3 is TGCGCCAGCAGCCCTAGACAGGGAGGCACTGAAGCTTTCTTT.

The chain combines TRBV6-1 with TRBJ2-3, with 9 bases lining up with TRBD1. CDR1 is MNHNS, CDR2 SASEGT, per germline. CDR3 size: 13 residues. With V trimmed by 6 bases and J by 7 bases, 5 bases remained unmatched. The CDR3 region is CASRRQGGNTQYF. The DNA for the CDR3 is TGTGCCAGCAGACGACAGGGGGGGAATACGCAGTATTTT.

The gene calls are TRBV27 and TRBJ2-7; 8 positions match TRBD2. There are 15 residues in the CDR3. Looked up from germline, CDR1 is MNHEY and CDR2 is SMNVEV (reference sequence). With 8 bases clipped from V and 2 bases from J, the junction kept 11 bases outside the gene matches. CDR3 loop: CASGFRAGGPYEQYF. CDR3 sequence (DNA): TGTGCCAGCGGGTTCCGGGCGGGGGGCCCCTACGAGCAGTACTTC.

In DNA form, the CDR3 reads TGTGCCAGCAGTTCCAGGGTAGCCAAAAACATTCAGTACTTC. Its protein is CASSSRVAKNIQYF. The rearrangement links TRBV6-1 to TRBJ2-4; the D gene is possibly TRBD1 (5 bases). The CDR3 has 14 residues. Germline V lookup: CDR1 MNHNS, CDR2 SASEGT. Trimming stripped 5 bases from V and 0 bases from J, with 8 bases between.

This chain uses TRBV4-3 with TRBJ2-2; D gene uncertain. CDR1 is LGHNA, CDR2 YSLEER, per germline. Trimming removed 5 bases at V and 3 bases at J, with 16 bases between. This CDR3 contains 16 residues. The CDR3 DNA sequence: TGCGCCAGCAGCTCCAGGTTTGATAGAGACACCGGGGAGCTGTTTTTT. Translating it yields CASSSRFDRDTGELFF.

The chain employs TRBV4-1 and TRBJ2-1, with D maybe TRBD2 (5 bases). The CDR3 spans 18 residues. Germline V CDR1 and CDR2: MGHRA, YSYEKL. V was pared by 4 bases and J by 0 bases, with 19 bases between. CDR3 sequence: CASSPADGLSISYNEQFF. Written as DNA, the CDR3 is TGCGCCAGCAGCCCAGCGGACGGTCTGAGTATCTCCTACAATGAGCAGTTCTTC.